Below, 31 T cell receptor beta chains from the same sample are listed, as sequenced in a study of T cells after yellow fever vaccination. TCRdb fed the 5' RACE reads into MiXCR, producing one record per CDR3 protein. This table has 200,000 to 300,000 distinct CDR3 sequences, 10% to 15% appearing once. Sequenced here: CD4+ T cells sorted from PBMCs, sampled 45 days after the yellow fever booster vaccination. The receptors stem from a young man who received the YFV17D yellow fever vaccine.

The CDR3 is CATSDRGGGLREAFF. In DNA, the CDR3 is TGTGCCACCAGTGACCGAGGGGGCGGATTAAGGGAAGCTTTCTTT. The rearrangement uses TRBV24-1 and TRBJ1-1; 7 bases line up with TRBD1. The CDR3 contains 15 residues. J lost 8 bases, V lost 4 bases, and 12 bases had no gene match. The germline CDR1 and CDR2 sequences are KGHDR and SFDVKD.

The CDR3 region has the DNA TGCGCCAGCAGTGAAGCCGGGAGGGCCAGTGAAGAGCAGTACTTC. Translating gives CASSEAGRASEEQYF. This rearrangement joins TRBV10-2 to TRBJ2-7, with 8 bases that match TRBD2. Unmatched junction bases numbered 11, after V lost 3 bases and J lost 7 bases. Germline lookup yields CDR1 WSHSY and CDR2 SAAADI. There are 15 residues in the CDR3.

The gene calls are TRBV2 and TRBJ2-1, with D hard to call. CDR3 length equals 13 residues. Germline-derived CDR1 and CDR2 are SNHLY and FYNNEI. V was shortened by 3 bases and J by 6 bases, with 9 bases between the two germline ends. The CDR3 DNA follows: TGTGCCAGCAGTGAGGGGTTTTCCAATGAGCAGTTCTTC. Translation gives CASSEGFSNEQFF.

This clonotype was detected only a few times. This chain connects TRBV10-3 to TRBJ2-2; 12 bases match TRBD2. This CDR3 comprises 16 residues. After removal of 10 bases from V and 1 base from J, the junction contained 7 bases not matched to a gene. CDR1 and CDR2 from the germline V gene are ENHRY and SYGVKD. CDR3 in DNA: TGTGCCACCTTACCGACTAGCGGGAGGAACACCGGGGAGCTGTTTTTT. It translates to CATLPTSGRNTGELFF.

The CDR3 here is CAWSVQYDRYTF. The CDR3, as DNA: TGTGCCTGGAGTGTACAGTACGATCGCTACACCTTC. The rearrangement joins TRBV30 to TRBJ1-2; D is undetermined. The germline gives CDR1 GTSNPN, CDR2 SVGIG (reference sequence). This CDR3 has 12 residues. V was trimmed by 0 bases and J by 9 bases, leaving 11 bases between them.

The sample holds a few counts of this clonotype. The chain's CDR3 is CSATGLALGWALYEQFF. The CDR3 DNA follows: TGCAGTGCTACGGGACTAGCGTTAGGATGGGCTTTGTATGAGCAGTTCTTC. V gene TRBV20-1 combines with J gene TRBJ2-1, with TRBD2 identical over 10 bases. The CDR3 is made up of 17 amino acids. Germline V lookup: CDR1 DFQATT, CDR2 SNEGSKA (reference sequence). Trimming removed 4 bases from V and 8 bases from J; junction bases left unmatched: 17.

This clonotype turned up a few times. The V gene is TRBV5-6, the J gene TRBJ2-7, with no clear D. Looked up from germline, CDR1 is SGHDT and CDR2 is YYEEEE. Trimming left V 0 bases short and J 0 bases short, with 10 bases between. This CDR3 has 15 amino acids. CDR3 DNA: TGTGCCAGCAGCTTGGGTATGACCAGCTCCTACGAGCAGTACTTC. Translated: CASSLGMTSSYEQYF. The full variable domain, completed using reference TRBV5-6 and TRBJ2-7, is DAGVTQSPTHLIKTRGQQVTLRCSPKSGHDTVSWYQQALGQGPQFIFQYYEEEERQRGNFPDRFSGHQFPNYSSELNVNALLLGDSALYLCASSLGMTSSYEQYFGPGTRLTVT.

In its sample, this clonotype was seen a few times. This rearrangement joins TRBV11-3 to TRBJ2-1, with D possibly matching TRBD1 (6 bases). The CDR3 sequence is 13 residues long. CDR1 SGHNT and CDR2 YENEEA come from the germline V gene. V was shortened by 5 bases and J by 9 bases, with 14 bases between the two germline ends. In DNA form, the CDR3 reads TGTGCCAGCAGCAGCGACAGGCTCGGTGAGCAGTTCTTC. Translation: CASSSDRLGEQFF. Looking up the rest from reference TRBV11-3 and TRBJ2-1 gives the full variable domain: EAGVVQSPRYKIIEKKQPVAFWCNPISGHNTLYWYLQNLGQGPELLIRYENEEAVDDSQLPKDRFSAERLKGVDSTLKIQPAELGDSAVYLCASSSDRLGEQFFGPGTRLTVL.

The chain couples TRBV3-1 to TRBJ2-3, with TRBD2 as a possible D gene (5 bases). This CDR3 is 16 amino acids long. Trimming pared 4 bases from V and 1 base from J, leaving 15 bases between. The germline V gene has CDR1 LGHDT and CDR2 YNNKEL (reference sequence). In nucleotides, the CDR3 is TGTGCCAGCAGCCGCCCCGGGATCGGACGCACAGATACGCAGTATTTT. It is translated as CASSRPGIGRTDTQYF.

This clonotype was seen more than once but under ten times. The chain has TRBV7-2 and TRBJ2-3; no definite D call. Trimming took off 1 base at V and 8 bases at J, with 7 bases between the two ends. The CDR3 is 12 residues long. Germline values: CDR1 SGHTA, CDR2 FQGNSA. For the CDR3, the DNA is TGTGCCAGCAGCTTAGGTATCGGTACGCAGTATTTT. It translates to CASSLGIGTQYF. Full variable domain (missing parts from reference TRBV7-2 and TRBJ2-3): GAGVSQSPSNKVTEKGKDVELRCDPISGHTALYWYRQSLGQGLEFLIYFQGNSAPDKSGLPSDRFSAERTGGSVSTLTIQRTQQEDSAVYLCASSLGIGTQYFGPGTRLTVL.

A note on this clonotype: This may be a read error: a much more frequent sequence differs by one nucleotide. This chain uses TRBV7-9 with TRBJ2-5, with D maybe TRBD1 (6 bases). Germline CDR1 reads SEHNR; CDR2 reads FQNEAQ (reference sequence). Trimming took 5 bases from V and 4 from J, leaving 17 bases between them. The CDR3 runs 15 residues. The chain's CDR3 is CASSSSTGRGETQYF. DNA of the CDR3: TGTGCCAGCAGCAGCAGTACAGGGAGAGGAGAGACCCAGTACTTC.

This rearrangement joins TRBV6-1 to TRBJ2-5; 15 positions match TRBD2. V shed 6 bases, J shed 7 bases, and the junction held 6 bases outside the gene matches. The CDR3 loop spans 15 amino acids. CDR1 MNHNS and CDR2 SASEGT come from the germline V gene. CDR3 residues: CASRRTSGRGVTQYF. As DNA, the CDR3 is TGTGCCAGCAGGAGGACTAGCGGGAGGGGGGTGACCCAGTACTTC.

The rearrangement joins TRBV20-1 to TRBJ2-1, with 8 bases matching TRBD1. This CDR3 is 13 amino acids long. The V and J ends lost 6 bases and 5 bases, in that order; junction bases with no gene match: 6. Germline V gene lookup returns CDR1 DFQATT and CDR2 SNEGSKA (reference sequence). The CDR3 DNA sequence: TGCAGTGCCGCTTGGGACAGGAACAATGAGCAGTTCTTC. Translated, it gives CSAAWDRNNEQFF.

This clonotype was detected many times. The rearrangement uses TRBV15 and TRBJ2-3; possibly TRBD1 for D (6 bases). Germline V gives CDR1 LNHNV, CDR2 YYDKDF (reference sequence). The CDR3 contains 17 residues. Trimming pared 0 bases from V and 0 bases from J, leaving 13 bases between. In DNA, the CDR3 is TGTGCCACCAGCAGAGATCTTAACGGACAGAGCACAGATACGCAGTATTTT. Translated, it gives CATSRDLNGQSTDTQYF.

The chain is built from TRBV7-9 and TRBJ2-1, with TRBD2 matching 10 bases. The CDR3 has 15 amino acids. Germline CDR1 is SEHNR and CDR2 is FQNEAQ (reference sequence). Trimming took 6 bases from V and 15 from J; bases not matched to a gene: 17. The CDR3 protein is CASSSSSGRIPRVFF. DNA for the CDR3: TGTGCCAGCAGTTCCTCTAGCGGGAGAATCCCTAGGGTGTTCTTC. The full variable domain, rest sourced from reference TRBV7-9 and TRBJ2-1, is DTGVSQNPRHKITKRGQNVTFRCDPISEHNRLYWYRQTLGQGPEFLTYFQNEAQLEKSRLLSDRFSAERPKGSFSTLEIQRTEQGDSAMYLCASSSSSGRIPRVFFGPGTRLTVL.

This clonotype has only a few counts. The chain uses TRBV20-1 and TRBJ2-1, with 16 bases fitting TRBD2. V trimming: 1 base; J trimming: 3 bases; junction bases outside the gene matches: 6. CDR3 length: 18 residues. The germline gives CDR1 DFQATT, CDR2 SNEGSKA (reference sequence). The CDR3 sequence: CSARVGLAGGRNYNEQFF. The DNA of the CDR3 is TGCAGTGCTAGAGTGGGACTAGCGGGAGGGCGAAACTACAATGAGCAGTTCTTC.

The J gene is TRBJ2-7, the V gene TRBV3-1, with 7 bases matching TRBD2. This CDR3 spans 15 amino acids. Germline CDR1 and CDR2: LGHDT and YNNKEL (reference sequence). With V trimmed by 6 bases and J by 3 bases, 11 bases remained unmatched. The CDR3 nucleotides read TGTGCCAGCAGTCCCCCCGGGAGGAATGGCTACGAGCAGTACTTC. Residues: CASSPPGRNGYEQYF.

The J gene is TRBJ2-7, the V gene TRBV6-2 or TRBV6-3, with D tentatively TRBD1 (7 bases). CDR3 length: 14 residues. Germline lookup yields CDR1 MNHEY and CDR2 SVGEGT. V was cut by 10 bases and J by 2 bases, with 18 bases left in between. This chain's CDR3 is CATHAGQLTYEQYF. DNA for the CDR3: TGTGCCACCCACGCGGGACAGCTTACCTACGAGCAGTACTTC.

This rearrangement joins TRBV29-1 to TRBJ2-7; 10 nucleotides align to TRBD1. CDR1 and CDR2 (germline): SQVTM, ANQGSEA. This CDR3 is built from 13 residues. With V trimmed by 5 bases and J by 2 bases, 3 bases remained unmatched. CDR3 sequence (DNA): TGCAGCGTTACCGGGACAGGGGCCTACGAGCAGTACTTC. This translates into CSVTGTGAYEQYF.

The chain couples TRBV20-1 to TRBJ2-2; TRBD1 matches at 8 bases. The CDR3 covers 14 residues. Germline values: CDR1 DFQATT, CDR2 SNEGSKA (reference sequence). Unmatched junction bases numbered 3, after V lost 5 bases and J lost 1 base. Here the CDR3 DNA reads TGCAGTGCTGTACAGGGGGGGAACACCGGGGAGCTGTTTTTT. Protein product: CSAVQGGNTGELFF.

V and J are TRBV28 and TRBJ2-1; 7 bases map to TRBD1. This CDR3 contains 15 residues. CDR1 and CDR2 (germline): MDHEN, SYDVKM. The trim removed 2 bases at V and 5 bases at J, leaving 6 bases unmatched. The CDR3 DNA reads as TGTGCCAGCAGTTTAGGGGGACAGCCTGACAATGAGCAGTTCTTC. Protein: CASSLGGQPDNEQFF.

This clonotype was counted only a few times. CDR3 nucleotide sequence: TGTGCCAGCAGTGAACGGGGCGGGATAGCGGGGATGAGGGAGCAGTACTTC. Translated, it gives CASSERGGIAGMREQYF. J is TRBJ2-7 and V is TRBV6-1; 8 positions agree with TRBD2. J gave up 7 bases and V 2 bases, and 16 bases lay outside the gene matches. The CDR3 totals 17 residues. Germline V gene data show CDR1 as MNHNS and CDR2 as SASEGT.

This clonotype was detected only a few times. The V and J genes are TRBV20-1 and TRBJ2-7; no clear D gene. The V and J ends lost 6 bases and 0 bases respectively, with 15 bases between them. This CDR3 is built from 14 residues. Germline V gene lookup returns CDR1 DFQATT and CDR2 SNEGSKA (reference sequence). CDR3 DNA: TGCAGTGCCTGGGAAGGGAAGAGCTCCTACGAGCAGTACTTC. Encoded protein: CSAWEGKSSYEQYF.

This clonotype was found many times. The CDR3 coding sequence is TGCAGTGCTCAAAGACAGTCCATGAACACTGAAGCTTTCTTT. Amino acid sequence: CSAQRQSMNTEAFF. The genes are TRBV20-1 and TRBJ1-1, with D possibly matching TRBD1 (5 bases). Germline CDR1 and CDR2: DFQATT and SNEGSKA (reference sequence). The CDR3 loop spans 14 amino acids. Trimming cost V 5 bases and J 0 bases, with 13 bases left between them.

This sequence joins TRBV10-3 and TRBJ2-1; no clear D gene. Looked up from germline, CDR1 is ENHRY and CDR2 is SYGVKD. Trimming took 6 bases from V and 8 from J, leaving 8 bases between them. CDR3 length: 11 residues. CDR3 nucleotides: TGTGCCATCAGGGACCGGGATGAGCAGTTCTTC. This encodes CAIRDRDEQFF.

This clonotype was counted a few times. The chain couples TRBV6-5 to TRBJ2-7; either TRBD1 or TRBD2 may fit D (6 bases each). Germline CDR1 reads MNHEY; CDR2 reads SVGAGI. The V gene lost 0 bases and the J gene lost 4 bases, with 13 bases spanning the gap. The CDR3 has 15 amino acids. CDR3 region: CASSYSMGGQYEQYF. CDR3 DNA: TGTGCCAGCAGTTACTCGATGGGGGGCCAGTACGAGCAGTACTTC.

V is TRBV11-2 and J is TRBJ2-3; TRBD2 agrees at 11 bases. The CDR3 covers 14 residues. Germline V gene sequence: CDR1 SGHAT, CDR2 FQNNGV. Trimming removed 6 bases from V and 8 bases from J; junction bases left unmatched: 7. The CDR3 nucleotides are TGTGCCAGCAGTTCACTAGCGGGAGTTCGTACGCAGTATTTT. Translating it yields CASSSLAGVRTQYF.

This clonotype was counted a few times. This chain joins TRBV12-3 or TRBV12-4 and TRBJ2-1, with 11 bases identical to TRBD2. The CDR3 length is 16 residues. The ends lost 6 bases at V and 4 bases at J; junction bases unmatched: 8. CDR3: CASRPVAGGPYNEQFF. The CDR3 DNA is TGTGCCAGCAGACCCGTAGCGGGAGGGCCGTACAATGAGCAGTTCTTC.

The gene calls are TRBV29-1 and TRBJ2-1, with TRBD2 matching over 7 bases. V lost 6 bases to trimming and J lost 9 bases; unmatched junction nucleotides: 20. The V gene's germline CDR1 is SQVTM and CDR2 ANQGSEA. CDR3 length: 16 amino acids. The CDR3 nucleotides are TGCAGCGTAGGCAAGCCGGGAGGAGGTCGGGATCGTGAGCAGTTCTTC. The encoded protein is CSVGKPGGGRDREQFF.

V is TRBV4-3 and J is TRBJ2-3; D is ambiguous. Deletions cut 0 bases from V and 5 bases from J, with 12 bases between. The germline V gene has CDR1 LGHNA and CDR2 YSLEER. CDR3 length equals 15 residues. In DNA form, the CDR3 reads TGCGCCAGCAGCCAAGAAGTCATAAGCGTAGATACGCAGTATTTT. Amino acids: CASSQEVISVDTQYF.

This clonotype has only a few counts. The rearrangement joins TRBV6-5 to TRBJ2-1; D may match TRBD1 or TRBD2 (6 bases each). The CDR3 totals 14 residues. Germline loops: CDR1 MNHEY, CDR2 SVGAGI. V dropped 2 bases and J dropped 10 bases, with 15 bases sitting between them. The CDR3 spells CASSYERGTREQFF. The CDR3 nucleotides read TGTGCCAGCAGTTACGAGCGCGGGACAAGAGAGCAGTTCTTC.